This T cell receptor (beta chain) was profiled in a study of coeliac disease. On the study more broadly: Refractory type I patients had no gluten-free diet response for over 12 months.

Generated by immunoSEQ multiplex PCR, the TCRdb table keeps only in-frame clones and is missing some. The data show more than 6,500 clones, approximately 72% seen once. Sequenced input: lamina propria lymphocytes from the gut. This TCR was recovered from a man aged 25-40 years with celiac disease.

This chain's CDR3 is CAISESLLTGDNEQFF. In nucleotides, the CDR3 is TGTGCCATCAGTGAGTCGCTCTTGACAGGGGACAATGAGCAGTTCTTC. The chain carries TRBV10-3 and TRBJ2-1, with 8 nucleotides matching TRBD1. Per the germline V gene, CDR1 is ENHRY and CDR2 is SYGVKD. The CDR3 runs 16 residues. V was pared by 0 bases and J by 5 bases, with 6 bases of the junction left unmatched.